This is a list of T cell receptor beta chains from one sample in a study of cytomegalovirus exposure and HLA in healthy donors. Generated by immunoSEQ multiplex PCR, the TCRdb table keeps only in-frame clones and is missing some. The sample lists approximately 110,000 clones, roughly 14% seen once, with under 2.5% in the top ten. Sample: PBMCs. Source of these receptors: a woman under 30 in good health and CMV-seronegative. Each CDR3 is given with its conserved first and last residue. D genes are given only for firm matches. A clone size is listed for some rows: how often the clone was seen (once, few, many), or a class if it is expanded.

abundance: NA
v_gene: TRBV27
d_gene: TRBD1
j_gene: TRBJ1-1
len: 14
CDR3aa: CASSSGQGWTEAFF
CDR3nt: TGTGCCAGCAGTTCCGGACAGGGTTGGACTGAAGCTTTCTTT

abundance: few
v_gene: TRBV5-1
d_gene: TRBD1
j_gene: TRBJ2-7
len: 14
CDR3aa: CASSPGQGLYEQYF
CDR3nt: TGCGCCAGCAGCCCGGGACAGGGATTATACGAGCAGTACTTC

abundance: few
v_gene: TRBV7-6
d_gene: NA
j_gene: TRBJ1-1
len: 14
CDR3aa: CASSSPAEGERAFF
CDR3nt: TGTGCCAGCAGCTCACCAGCAGAGGGGGAACGGGCTTTCTTT

abundance: few
v_gene: TRBV30
d_gene: TRBD1
j_gene: TRBJ1-5
len: 15
CDR3aa: CAWSVPGGSNQPQHF
CDR3nt: TGTGCCTGGAGTGTACCAGGGGGGAGCAATCAGCCCCAGCATTTT

abundance: medium-sized
v_gene: TRBV6-1
d_gene: NA
j_gene: TRBJ1-1
len: 15
CDR3aa: CASSEETGGGTEAFF
CDR3nt: TGTGCCAGCAGTGAAGAGACAGGTGGTGGGACTGAAGCTTTCTTT

abundance: few
v_gene: TRBV6-5
d_gene: NA
j_gene: TRBJ1-1
len: 16
CDR3aa: CASSYGPGRVDTEAFF
CDR3nt: TGTGCCAGCAGTTACGGCCCCGGGAGGGTGGACACTGAAGCTTTCTTT

abundance: many
v_gene: TRBV1
d_gene: NA
j_gene: TRBJ2-2
len: 15
CDR3aa: CTSSHQGLSTGELFF
CDR3nt: TGCACCAGCAGCCACCAGGGACTCTCCACCGGGGAGCTGTTTTTT

abundance: NA
v_gene: TRBV5-6
d_gene: TRBD1
j_gene: TRBJ2-2
len: 16
CDR3aa: CASRPGTEYNTGELFF
CDR3nt: TGTGCCAGCAGGCCCGGGACAGAATATAACACCGGGGAGCTGTTTTTT

abundance: NA
v_gene: TRBV27
d_gene: NA
j_gene: TRBJ1-5
len: 17
CDR3aa: CASSLFFEGTGNQPQHF
CDR3nt: TGTGCCAGCAGTTTATTCTTCGAGGGAACGGGCAATCAGCCCCAGCATTTT

abundance: NA
v_gene: TRBV27
d_gene: NA
j_gene: TRBJ1-1
len: 13
CDR3aa: CASSLERNTEAFF
CDR3nt: TGTGCCAGCAGCCTAGAGAGGAACACTGAAGCTTTCTTT

abundance: NA
v_gene: TRBV5-1
d_gene: TRBD2
j_gene: TRBJ2-2
len: 15
CDR3aa: CASSLTSGTTGELFF
CDR3nt: TGCGCCAGCAGCTTGACTAGCGGGACCACCGGGGAGCTGTTTTTT

abundance: few
v_gene: TRBV19
d_gene: NA
j_gene: TRBJ1-3
len: 15
CDR3aa: CASTEDSRSGNTIYF
CDR3nt: TGTGCCAGTACCGAGGACAGCCGCTCTGGAAACACCATATATTTT

abundance: NA
v_gene: TRBV19
d_gene: TRBD1
j_gene: TRBJ1-5
len: 16
CDR3aa: CASSIGTTGGHQPQHF
CDR3nt: TGTGCCAGTAGTATCGGGACGACAGGGGGTCATCAGCCCCAGCATTTT

abundance: NA
v_gene: TRBV13
d_gene: NA
j_gene: TRBJ1-2
len: 15
CDR3aa: CASSLTGSKYYGYTF
CDR3nt: TGTGCCAGCAGCTTAACGGGTTCTAAGTACTATGGCTACACCTTC

abundance: few
v_gene: TRBV4-3
d_gene: NA
j_gene: TRBJ1-1
len: 14
CDR3aa: CASSPQETGTEAFF
CDR3nt: TGCGCCAGCAGCCCTCAAGAAACGGGGACTGAAGCTTTCTTT

abundance: NA
v_gene: TRBV19
d_gene: TRBD1
j_gene: TRBJ1-5
len: 15
CDR3aa: CASSIGTGSNQPQHF
CDR3nt: TGTGCCAGTAGTATAGGGACAGGGAGCAATCAGCCCCAGCATTTT

abundance: few
v_gene: TRBV5-1
d_gene: NA
j_gene: TRBJ1-5
len: 15
CDR3aa: CASSLGTARNQPQHF
CDR3nt: TGCGCCAGCAGCTTGGGGACAGCTAGAAATCAGCCCCAGCATTTT

abundance: NA
v_gene: TRBV30
d_gene: NA
j_gene: TRBJ1-4
len: 14
CDR3aa: CAWSDGGRGEKLFF
CDR3nt: TGTGCCTGGAGTGACGGGGGGCGCGGTGAAAAACTGTTTTTT

abundance: few
v_gene: TRBV15
d_gene: NA
j_gene: TRBJ1-1
len: 16
CDR3aa: CATSRAEGTPNTEAFF
CDR3nt: TGTGCCACCAGCAGAGCGGAGGGTACACCGAACACTGAAGCTTTCTTT

abundance: NA
v_gene: TRBV2
d_gene: TRBD1
j_gene: TRBJ1-6
len: 16
CDR3aa: CASRLGTGRRYSPLHF
CDR3nt: TGTGCCAGCAGGCTCGGGACAGGGCGCCGGTACTCACCCCTCCACTTT

abundance: NA
v_gene: TRBV10-3
d_gene: TRBD1
j_gene: TRBJ2-1
len: 18
CDR3aa: CAISESGQGAVAYNEQFF
CDR3nt: TGTGCCATCAGTGAATCGGGGCAGGGGGCTGTCGCCTACAATGAGCAGTTCTTC

abundance: few
v_gene: TRBV6-1
d_gene: TRBD2
j_gene: TRBJ2-7
len: 14
CDR3aa: CASSPFGGRYEQYF
CDR3nt: TGTGCCAGCAGCCCCTTTGGCGGGAGATACGAGCAGTACTTC

abundance: NA
v_gene: TRBV29-1
d_gene: NA
j_gene: TRBJ2-6
len: 16
CDR3aa: CSVGNLWPPGANVLTF
CDR3nt: TGCAGCGTTGGTAATTTGTGGCCACCTGGGGCCAACGTCCTGACTTTC

abundance: NA
v_gene: TRBV9
d_gene: NA
j_gene: TRBJ1-1
len: 13
CDR3aa: CASSSRGSTEAFF
CDR3nt: TGTGCCAGCAGCTCCAGGGGCAGCACTGAAGCTTTCTTT

abundance: NA
v_gene: TRBV19
d_gene: TRBD1
j_gene: TRBJ1-5
len: 16
CDR3aa: CASSFRTGGRNQPQHF
CDR3nt: TGTGCCAGTAGTTTCCGGACAGGAGGAAGGAATCAGCCCCAGCATTTT

abundance: few
v_gene: TRBV28
d_gene: NA
j_gene: TRBJ1-1
len: 13
CDR3aa: CASRTLQGAEAFF
CDR3nt: TGTGCCAGCAGAACCCTACAGGGAGCTGAAGCTTTCTTT

abundance: few
v_gene: TRBV7-9
d_gene: TRBD1
j_gene: TRBJ1-6
len: 14
CDR3aa: CASSLMTGDSPLHF
CDR3nt: TGTGCCAGCAGCTTAATGACAGGGGATTCACCCCTCCACTTT

abundance: many
v_gene: TRBV9
d_gene: NA
j_gene: TRBJ1-1
len: 14
CDR3aa: CASSVGGEMSEAFF
CDR3nt: TGTGCCAGCAGCGTAGGGGGGGAAATGAGTGAAGCTTTCTTT

abundance: NA
v_gene: TRBV10-3
d_gene: TRBD1
j_gene: TRBJ1-2
len: 12
CDR3aa: CAIGGQGYGYTF
CDR3nt: TGTGCCATCGGAGGACAGGGATACGGCTACACCTTC

abundance: NA
v_gene: TRBV4-3
d_gene: TRBD2
j_gene: TRBJ2-5
len: 17
CDR3aa: CASSQDGGAGIQETQYF
CDR3nt: TGCGCCAGCAGCCAAGACGGAGGAGCGGGGATACAAGAGACCCAGTACTTC

abundance: few
v_gene: TRBV7-2
d_gene: TRBD1
j_gene: TRBJ1-1
len: 16
CDR3aa: CASSPRDRGMNTEAFF
CDR3nt: TGTGCCAGCAGCCCGAGGGACAGGGGGATGAACACTGAAGCTTTCTTT

abundance: few
v_gene: TRBV29-1
d_gene: NA
j_gene: TRBJ1-1
len: 13
CDR3aa: CSVENGGNTEAFF
CDR3nt: TGCAGCGTTGAGAACGGAGGGAACACTGAAGCTTTCTTT

abundance: few
v_gene: TRBV29-1
d_gene: NA
j_gene: TRBJ2-7
len: 14
CDR3aa: CSVEVIGQTYEQYF
CDR3nt: TGCAGCGTTGAAGTAATCGGACAGACCTACGAGCAGTACTTC

abundance: NA
v_gene: TRBV7-9
d_gene: TRBD1
j_gene: TRBJ1-5
len: 16
CDR3aa: CASSLLGTGKNQPQHF
CDR3nt: TGTGCCAGCAGCCTCCTGGGGACAGGAAAAAATCAGCCCCAGCATTTT

abundance: NA
v_gene: TRBV27
d_gene: NA
j_gene: TRBJ2-7
len: 13
CDR3aa: CASSFVRGYEQYF
CDR3nt: TGTGCCAGCAGTTTTGTACGGGGATACGAGCAGTACTTC

abundance: NA
v_gene: TRBV9
d_gene: NA
j_gene: TRBJ2-2
len: 17
CDR3aa: CASSSSRARGYTGELFF
CDR3nt: TGTGCCAGCAGCTCGTCCAGGGCCCGGGGGTACACCGGGGAGCTGTTTTTT

abundance: few
v_gene: TRBV4-3
d_gene: NA
j_gene: TRBJ2-2
len: 14
CDR3aa: CASSHPRGTGELFF
CDR3nt: TGCGCCAGCAGCCACCCCAGGGGTACCGGGGAGCTGTTTTTT

abundance: NA
v_gene: TRBV7-2
d_gene: NA
j_gene: TRBJ1-5
len: 13
CDR3aa: CASSLDSNQPQHF
CDR3nt: TGTGCCAGCAGCTTAGATTCTAATCAGCCCCAGCATTTT

abundance: few
v_gene: TRBV7-2
d_gene: TRBD2
j_gene: TRBJ2-7
len: 16
CDR3aa: CASSLEASGSIYEQYF
CDR3nt: TGTGCCAGCAGCTTAGAGGCCAGCGGGAGTATCTACGAGCAGTACTTC

abundance: few
v_gene: TRBV5-1
d_gene: NA
j_gene: TRBJ2-7
len: 17
CDR3aa: CASSPPQGRDFSYEQYF
CDR3nt: TGCGCCAGCAGCCCTCCCCAGGGGAGGGACTTCTCCTACGAGCAGTACTTC

abundance: few
v_gene: TRBV11-2
d_gene: TRBD1
j_gene: TRBJ2-6
len: 19
CDR3aa: CASSRLIQGAISGANVLTF
CDR3nt: TGTGCCAGCAGCCGATTGATCCAGGGGGCAATTTCTGGGGCCAACGTCCTGACTTTC

abundance: NA
v_gene: TRBV6-5
d_gene: TRBD2
j_gene: TRBJ2-3
len: 16
CDR3aa: CASSLVAGGPTDTQYF
CDR3nt: TGTGCCAGCAGTTTAGTAGCGGGGGGACCCACAGATACGCAGTATTTT

abundance: NA
v_gene: TRBV7-9
d_gene: TRBD1
j_gene: TRBJ1-5
len: 15
CDR3aa: CASSPGTGVNQPQHF
CDR3nt: TGTGCCAGCAGCCCCGGGACAGGGGTCAATCAGCCCCAGCATTTT

abundance: NA
v_gene: TRBV6-5
d_gene: TRBD1
j_gene: TRBJ2-7
len: 15
CDR3aa: CASSPRGTGTYEQYF
CDR3nt: TGTGCCAGCAGCCCCCGCGGGACAGGGACCTACGAGCAGTACTTC

abundance: NA
v_gene: TRBV2
d_gene: TRBD2
j_gene: TRBJ2-5
len: 15
CDR3aa: CASRGLAGSQETQYF
CDR3nt: TGTGCCAGCAGAGGACTAGCGGGGAGCCAAGAGACCCAGTACTTC

abundance: NA
v_gene: TRBV28
d_gene: NA
j_gene: TRBJ2-5
len: 14
CDR3aa: CASSSPGMQETQYF
CDR3nt: TGTGCCAGCAGTTCACCGGGGATGCAAGAGACCCAGTACTTC

abundance: NA
v_gene: TRBV7-2
d_gene: NA
j_gene: TRBJ2-7
len: 15
CDR3aa: CASSLEGAGSYEQYF
CDR3nt: TGTGCCAGCAGCTTAGAGGGCGCGGGGTCCTACGAGCAGTACTTC

abundance: few
v_gene: TRBV9
d_gene: TRBD2
j_gene: TRBJ2-3
len: 18
CDR3aa: CASSVISGGGSFADTQYF
CDR3nt: TGTGCCAGCAGCGTAATATCCGGAGGCGGGAGTTTCGCAGATACGCAGTATTTT

abundance: NA
v_gene: TRBV27
d_gene: TRBD1
j_gene: TRBJ1-5
len: 16
CDR3aa: CASSLYRGNGNQPQHF
CDR3nt: TGTGCCAGCAGTTTATACAGGGGGAATGGCAATCAGCCCCAGCATTTT

abundance: few
v_gene: TRBV6-1
d_gene: NA
j_gene: TRBJ1-5
len: 13
CDR3aa: CASSEVGVQPQHF
CDR3nt: TGTGCCAGCAGTGAGGTAGGAGTTCAGCCCCAGCATTTT

abundance: NA
v_gene: TRBV5-6
d_gene: NA
j_gene: TRBJ2-7
len: 15
CDR3aa: CASSLAGGLGNEQYF
CDR3nt: TGTGCCAGCAGCTTGGCCGGGGGTCTGGGGAACGAGCAGTACTTC